The 22 T cell receptor beta chains in this list originate from one sample, sequenced in a study of cytomegalovirus exposure and HLA in healthy donors. A multiplex PCR was run with 60 Vbeta primers and 13 Jbeta primers. Assay used: immunoSEQ multiplex PCR; TCRdb lists only in-frame clones, some missing. The data contain approximately 86,000 clones, 70% to 85% of them singletons. Sequences were obtained from PBMCs. The receptors originated from a man in his 60s in good health and CMV-seronegative.

V gene TRBV7-2 combines with J gene TRBJ1-1; D not certain. The ends were cut back, 0 bases at V and 1 base at J, with 3 bases in the middle. This CDR3 comprises 13 residues. Germline V CDR1 and CDR2: SGHTA, FQGNSA. The CDR3 DNA follows: TGTGCCAGCAGCTTAGCCCGGAACACTGAAGCTTTCTTT. It specifies CASSLARNTEAFF.

V and J are TRBV28 and TRBJ2-7, with D possibly being TRBD1 (6 bases). Germline loops: CDR1 MDHEN, CDR2 SYDVKM. The length of the CDR3 is 14 residues. V gave up 5 bases and J gave up 5 bases, with 16 bases separating them. The CDR3 here is CASSRSDSIHEQYF. The CDR3 bases are TGTGCCAGCAGTCGTTCGGACAGTATCCACGAGCAGTACTTC. Full variable domain (missing parts from reference TRBV28 and TRBJ2-7): DVKVTQSSRYLVKRTGEKVFLECVQDMDHENMFWYRQDPGLGLRLIYFSYDVKMKEKGDIPEGYSVSREKKERFSLILESASTNQTSMYLCASSRSDSIHEQYFGPGTRLTVT.

The table lists this clone with a few counts. The chain is built from TRBV28 and TRBJ2-3, with 8 bases matching TRBD2. V gave up 6 bases and J gave up 2 bases; unmatched junction bases: 7. This CDR3 spans 15 amino acids. Germline values: CDR1 MDHEN, CDR2 SYDVKM. CDR3 loop: CASRPAGVPTDTQYF. In nucleotides, the CDR3 is TGTGCCAGCAGGCCAGCGGGAGTGCCCACAGATACGCAGTATTTT.

The gene calls are TRBV4-2 and TRBJ2-1; 9 positions agree with TRBD2. The V and J ends lost 1 base and 4 bases, in that order; junction bases with no gene match: 2. In germline, CDR1 is LGHNA, CDR2 YNFKEQ. The CDR3 spans 15 residues. The CDR3 DNA is TGTGCCAGCAGCCAAGTCCTAGCGGGATACAATGAGCAGTTCTTC. Its translation: CASSQVLAGYNEQFF.

This clone was counted once. The gene calls are TRBV4-1 and TRBJ2-5, with 8 bases lining up with TRBD1. Trimming at V came to 1 base and at J to 4 bases, leaving 5 bases not matched to a gene. The germline CDR1 and CDR2 sequences are MGHRA and YSYEKL. The CDR3 sequence is 15 residues long. Here the CDR3 DNA reads TGCGCCAGCAGCCAAGCAACAGGGGGACGAGAGACCCAGTACTTC. Its protein product is CASSQATGGRETQYF.

J is TRBJ2-1 and V is TRBV7-9; 7 bases agree with TRBD2. This CDR3 is 16 amino acids long. Trimming at V came to 0 bases and at J to 7 bases, leaving 9 bases not matched to a gene. Germline values: CDR1 SEHNR, CDR2 FQNEAQ (reference sequence). The CDR3 sequence is CASSLASAGSGNEQFF. The CDR3 DNA follows: TGTGCCAGCAGCTTAGCTTCAGCGGGGTCGGGAAATGAGCAGTTCTTC.

This chain joins TRBV7-2 and TRBJ1-3; D gene uncertain. Between the trimmed V and J ends, which lost 6 bases and 1 base, there was a span of 13 bases. CDR3 length: 15 amino acids. Germline assignment: CDR1 SGHTA and CDR2 FQGNSA. CDR3 sequence reads: CASRWRPYSGNTIYF. The CDR3 nucleotides are TGTGCCAGCAGGTGGAGGCCGTATTCTGGAAACACCATATATTTT.

The gene calls are TRBV5-4 and TRBJ2-3, with a tentative D call TRBD2 (6 bases). V lost 3 bases and J 4 bases, leaving 12 bases between the germline ends. The germline V gene encodes CDR1 SGHNT and CDR2 YYREEE (reference sequence). The CDR3 runs to 14 residues. The CDR3 protein is CASSSAGSSDTQYF. As DNA, the CDR3 is TGTGCCAGCAGCTCGGCGGGATCCTCAGATACGCAGTATTTT.

Written as DNA, the CDR3 is TGTGCCAGTAGTATGCAGGGGGCGCGAGGGGAAAAACTGTTTTTT. Encoded protein: CASSMQGARGEKLFF. The chain uses TRBV19 and TRBJ1-4, with TRBD1 matching 8 bases. In germline, CDR1 is LNHDA, CDR2 SQIVND (reference sequence). J was trimmed by 8 bases and V by 3 bases; bases with no gene match: 8. This CDR3 contains 15 residues.

The chain joins TRBV21-1 to TRBJ1-1; TRBD1, the table's D call, was not compared with the DNA. TRBV21-1 is given as a pseudogene. The CDR3 covers 15 residues. The CDR3: CASSKVRDRNTEAFF. Here the CDR3 DNA reads TGTGCCAGCAGCAAAGTCAGGGACAGGAACACTGAAGCTTTCTTT.

The J gene is TRBJ1-5, the V gene TRBV7-8; 7 bases are shared with TRBD1. Unmatched junction bases numbered 3, after V lost 1 base and J lost 3 bases. Germline V gene data show CDR1 as SGHVS and CDR2 as FQNEAQ. The CDR3 has 15 amino acids. CDR3 sequence: CASSLGGGPNQPQHF. Here the CDR3 DNA reads TGTGCCAGCAGCTTAGGAGGGGGCCCCAATCAGCCCCAGCATTTT.

This chain links TRBV9 with TRBJ2-7; TRBD2 is a possible D gene (5 bases). Germline CDR1 and CDR2: SGDLS and YYNGEE. The ends were cut back, 4 bases at V and 0 bases at J, with 11 bases in the middle. The CDR3 loop spans 14 amino acids. CDR3 nucleotide sequence: TGTGCCAGCAGCTCCCGGGATTCCTCCTACGAGCAGTACTTC. Amino acid sequence: CASSSRDSSYEQYF.

This rearrangement joins TRBV15 to TRBJ1-6, with TRBD1 matching over 9 bases. Germline V gene sequence: CDR1 LNHNV, CDR2 YYDKDF (reference sequence). Trimming cost V 3 bases and J 9 bases; bases outside gene matches: 3. This CDR3 spans 14 amino acids. The DNA for the CDR3 is TGTGCCACCAGCAGGGACAGGGGTGGTTCACCCCTCCACTTT. Translating it yields CATSRDRGGSPLHF. Together with reference TRBV15 and TRBJ1-6, the CDR3 gives the full variable domain: DAMVIQNPRYQVTQFGKPVTLSCSQTLNHNVMYWYQQKSSQAPKLLFHYYDKDFNNEADTPDNFQSRRPNTSFCFLDIRSPGLGDTAMYLCATSRDRGGSPLHFGNGTRLTVT.

Ten or more counts support this clone. The chain has TRBV7-7 and TRBJ2-7, with 9 bases that match TRBD2. Germline V gene sequence: CDR1 SSHAT, CDR2 FNYEAQ (reference sequence). The V and J ends lost 4 bases and 6 bases, in that order; junction bases with no gene match: 4. CDR3 length equals 13 residues. The CDR3 spells CASSYGTSSEQYF. The CDR3 DNA follows: TGTGCCAGCAGCTACGGGACTAGCTCCGAGCAGTACTTC.

The J gene is TRBJ2-5, the V gene TRBV6-1, with 10 positions matching TRBD2. Germline assignment: CDR1 MNHNS and CDR2 SASEGT. V was pared by 6 bases and J by 2 bases, with 3 bases of the junction left unmatched. This CDR3 is built from 14 residues. The DNA for the CDR3 is TGTGCCAGCAGAAGCGGGGGGGGGCAAGAGACCCAGTACTTC. Its translation is CASRSGGGQETQYF.

The rearrangement links TRBV2 to TRBJ1-5; D is possibly TRBD1 (6 bases). Germline V gene lookup returns CDR1 SNHLY and CDR2 FYNNEI. The CDR3 consists of 15 residues. Trimming removed 5 bases from V and 0 bases from J, with 11 bases in between. As DNA, the CDR3 is TGTGCCAGCAGTAGGACAGACTTTAGCAATCAGCCCCAGCATTTT. This gives the protein CASSRTDFSNQPQHF.

V gene TRBV7-9 combines with J gene TRBJ1-2; 10 bases are a match to TRBD1. The trim removed 4 bases at V and 6 bases at J, leaving 11 bases unmatched. Germline-derived CDR1 and CDR2 are SEHNR and FQNEAQ (reference sequence). CDR3 length: 16 residues. In DNA, the CDR3 is TGTGCCAGCAGCTCCTCGGACAGGGGGTTTCAGGATGGCTACACCTTC. Amino acids: CASSSSDRGFQDGYTF.

There are a few counts of this clone. This sequence joins TRBV25-1 and TRBJ2-7, with TRBD2 matching 8 bases. CDR1 is MGHDK and CDR2 is SYGVNS in the germline V gene. This CDR3 has 14 residues. V was pared by 8 bases and J by 5 bases, with 11 bases of the junction left unmatched. CDR3 in amino acids: CASEHRGGGDEQYF. The DNA of the CDR3 is TGTGCCAGCGAACATCGGGGGGGCGGTGACGAGCAGTACTTC.

This chain joins TRBV4-2 and TRBJ2-7, with 10 bases fitting TRBD2. CDR1 LGHNA and CDR2 YNFKEQ come from the germline V gene. Trimming removed 0 bases from V and 3 bases from J; junction bases left unmatched: 5. The CDR3 is made up of 16 amino acids. The CDR3 here is CASSQDGAGGVYEQYF. DNA of the CDR3: TGTGCCAGCAGCCAAGACGGAGCGGGAGGGGTCTACGAGCAGTACTTC.

The V gene is TRBV29-1, the J gene TRBJ2-1; TRBD1 aligns across 8 bases. This CDR3 is built from 14 residues. V was pared by 3 bases and J by 6 bases, with 7 bases of the junction left unmatched. Germline CDR1 SQVTM, CDR2 ANQGSEA. The CDR3 region has the DNA TGCAGCGTTGAGTGGACAGGGATGGGCAATGAGCAGTTCTTC. Protein: CSVEWTGMGNEQFF.

This clone came up a few times. The chain couples TRBV7-9 to TRBJ2-1, with TRBD1 matching over 10 bases. CDR1 and CDR2 from the germline V gene are SEHNR and FQNEAQ (reference sequence). V lost 3 bases to trimming and J lost 7 bases; unmatched junction nucleotides: 9. This CDR3 has 16 amino acids. The CDR3 is CASSLSGTGVRNEQFF. In DNA form, the CDR3 reads TGTGCCAGCAGCTTGTCCGGGACAGGGGTACGAAATGAGCAGTTCTTC.

The chain has TRBV7-2 and TRBJ2-3; D may be TRBD1 (6 bases). Trimming took 4 bases from V and 4 from J, leaving 18 bases between them. Germline V lookup: CDR1 SGHTA, CDR2 FQGNSA. This CDR3 region has 16 residues. CDR3 region: CASSSRLQGRADTQYF. CDR3 nucleotide sequence: TGTGCCAGCAGCTCCCGTTTACAGGGCCGGGCAGATACGCAGTATTTT.